This paragraph covers one T cell receptor (beta chain) sequence. TCR alpha and TCR beta cDNA libraries carrying sample barcodes and UMIs came from 5'RACE with constant-segment primers. Each CDR3 protein gets one entry after TCRdb re-called the 5' RACE reads with MiXCR. The repertoire holds roughly 560,000 distinct CDR3 sequences, about a fifth seen once, with 12% in the top ten. This specimen belongs to a study of T-cell memory formation after mild COVID-19. Sequences were obtained from PBMCs or a T cell subset sorted from them (not recorded which). This TCR was sampled from an adult woman who had mild COVID-19 (a few samples of this study predate the infection). Cell type and time point are not known.

CDR3: CASSEWTGANEQFF. The CDR3 DNA reads TGTGCCAGCAGTGAATGGACAGGGGCGAATGAGCAGTTCTTC. This sequence joins TRBV25-1 and TRBJ2-1; 9 bases are shared with TRBD1. Per the germline V gene, CDR1 is MGHDK and CDR2 is SYGVNS. The CDR3 runs 14 residues. V shed 1 base, J shed 7 bases, and the junction held 2 bases outside the gene matches.